The T cell receptor (beta chain) under discussion was sequenced for a study of blood T cells in healthy people across ages. The V and J ends lost 6 bases and 0 bases respectively, with 11 bases between them. There are 14 residues in the CDR3. Together with a sample-barcoded 5' primer, a J-beta primer mix was included in a second PCR lasting roughly 6 to 12 cycles. TCRdb reanalysed the 5' RACE reads using MiXCR and keeps one entry per CDR3 protein. The sample consists of over a million distinct CDR3 sequences, under 55% of them appearing once. The receptor comes from a woman younger than 30 in good health. The chain employs TRBV12-3 or TRBV12-4 and TRBJ1-2; D is ambiguous. Sequencing used blood. The DNA for the CDR3 is TGTGCCAGCAGCCCAGCCCCGGCTAACTATGGCTACACCTTC. It specifies CASSPAPANYGYTF.